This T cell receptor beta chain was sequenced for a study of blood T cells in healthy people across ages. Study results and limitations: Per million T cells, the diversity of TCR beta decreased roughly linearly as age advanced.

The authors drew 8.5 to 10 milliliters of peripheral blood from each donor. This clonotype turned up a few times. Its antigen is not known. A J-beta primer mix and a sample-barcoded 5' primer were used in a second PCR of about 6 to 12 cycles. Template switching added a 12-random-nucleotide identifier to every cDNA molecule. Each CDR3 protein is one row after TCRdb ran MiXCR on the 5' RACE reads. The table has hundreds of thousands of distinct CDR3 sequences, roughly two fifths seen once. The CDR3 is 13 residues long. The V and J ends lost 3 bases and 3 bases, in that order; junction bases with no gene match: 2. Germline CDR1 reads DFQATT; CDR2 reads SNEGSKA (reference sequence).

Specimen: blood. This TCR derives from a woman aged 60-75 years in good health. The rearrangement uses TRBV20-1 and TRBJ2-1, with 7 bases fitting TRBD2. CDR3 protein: CSASGTIYNEQFF. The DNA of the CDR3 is TGCAGTGCTAGCGGGACTATCTACAATGAGCAGTTCTTC.